The rows below give T cell receptor beta chains drawn from one sample of a study of cytomegalovirus exposure and HLA in healthy donors. The method was immunoSEQ multiplex PCR; TCRdb's version includes in-frame clones alone and lacks a portion of them. The repertoire consists of 150,000 to 200,000 clones, with 65% to 85% occurring once and the leading ten covering 1.5%. The specimen sequenced was PBMCs. These receptors were obtained from a woman younger than 35 in good health and CMV-seronegative. Both conserved end residues are part of each CDR3. D genes are given only for firm matches. Clone size is not always given. Where it is, it says once, few, many or a class for expanded clones.

clone size: -
CDR3 length: 15
V gene: TRBV5-6
J gene: TRBJ1-2
D gene: TRBD1
CDR3 protein: CASTLADRVNYGYTF
CDR3 DNA: TGTGCCAGCACCTTGGCGGACAGGGTTAACTATGGCTACACCTTC

clone size: -
CDR3 length: 11
V gene: TRBV5-8
J gene: TRBJ1-2
D gene: -
CDR3 protein: CASSPRTGYTF
CDR3 DNA: TGTGCCAGCAGCCCACGGACAGGCTACACCTTC

clone size: -
CDR3 length: 15
V gene: TRBV29-1
J gene: TRBJ1-1
D gene: TRBD1
CDR3 protein: CSVVLKGAKSTEAFF
CDR3 DNA: TGCAGCGTTGTATTGAAGGGGGCGAAGAGCACTGAAGCTTTCTTT

clone size: once
CDR3 length: 19
V gene: TRBV1
J gene: TRBJ1-4
D gene: -
CDR3 protein: CTSSQDLLGLRTGWEKLFF
CDR3 DNA: TGCACCAGCAGCCAAGACTTATTGGGCCTCCGGACAGGATGGGAAAAACTGTTTTTT

clone size: -
CDR3 length: 12
V gene: TRBV27
J gene: TRBJ2-2
D gene: -
CDR3 protein: CASSFRIGELFF
CDR3 DNA: TGTGCCAGCAGTTTTAGAATCGGGGAGCTGTTTTTT

clone size: -
CDR3 length: 14
V gene: TRBV18
J gene: TRBJ1-5
D gene: -
CDR3 protein: CASSLEHSNQPQHF
CDR3 DNA: TGTGCCAGCTCTCTAGAACATAGCAATCAGCCCCAGCATTTT

clone size: -
CDR3 length: 15
V gene: TRBV19
J gene: TRBJ2-1
D gene: -
CDR3 protein: CASSRTEFRGNEQFF
CDR3 DNA: TGTGCCAGTAGCAGAACCGAGTTTAGGGGCAATGAGCAGTTCTTC

clone size: -
CDR3 length: 17
V gene: TRBV27
J gene: TRBJ2-7
D gene: TRBD1
CDR3 protein: CASSNRFYRDRTYEQYF
CDR3 DNA: TGTGCCAGCAGCAATCGTTTTTACCGGGACAGAACCTACGAGCAGTACTTC

clone size: -
CDR3 length: 12
V gene: TRBV7-9
J gene: TRBJ2-1
D gene: -
CDR3 protein: CASSLQGGEQFF
CDR3 DNA: TGTGCCAGCAGCTTGCAGGGAGGCGAGCAGTTCTTC

clone size: -
CDR3 length: 13
V gene: TRBV2
J gene: TRBJ1-1
D gene: TRBD1
CDR3 protein: CASSEGGRTEAFF
CDR3 DNA: TGTGCCAGCAGCGAAGGGGGCCGGACTGAAGCTTTCTTT

clone size: -
CDR3 length: 15
V gene: TRBV2
J gene: TRBJ1-6
D gene: -
CDR3 protein: CASSEEGGRYSPLHF
CDR3 DNA: TGTGCCAGCAGTGAAGAGGGAGGAAGGTATTCACCCCTCCACTTT

clone size: -
CDR3 length: 12
V gene: TRBV30
J gene: TRBJ2-2
D gene: -
CDR3 protein: CAWSEGVWELFF
CDR3 DNA: TGTGCCTGGAGTGAGGGAGTTTGGGAGCTGTTTTTT

clone size: -
CDR3 length: 13
V gene: TRBV15
J gene: TRBJ2-1
D gene: -
CDR3 protein: CATSTTGYNEQFF
CDR3 DNA: TGTGCCACCAGCACAACAGGGTACAATGAGCAGTTCTTC

clone size: once
CDR3 length: 14
V gene: TRBV28
J gene: TRBJ2-7
D gene: TRBD1
CDR3 protein: CASSQTGTSYEQYF
CDR3 DNA: TGTGCCAGCAGTCAGACAGGGACCTCCTACGAGCAGTACTTC

clone size: once
CDR3 length: 12
V gene: TRBV19
J gene: TRBJ1-2
D gene: TRBD1
CDR3 protein: CASSPGTVGYTF
CDR3 DNA: TGTGCCAGTAGTCCCGGGACAGTGGGCTACACCTTC